This entry lists 17 T cell receptor beta chains sequenced from one sample in a study of blood T cells in healthy people across ages (dated by TCRdb to the mid-2010s). The protocol used for the library was 5' RACE. Sequenced on an Illumina HiSeq 2500. The second PCR ran for roughly 7 to 12 cycles and used a J-beta primer mix along with a sample-barcoded 5' primer. The raw public reads went through TCRdb reprocessing: fastp at Q25, MiXCR clone calling, in-frame beta chains kept. A single entry per CDR3 protein holds the most common genes and DNA from its merged rows. The sample includes roughly 900,000 distinct CDR3 sequences, with more than 25% observed a single time. The ten largest clones capture 15% to 20% of the sample. The specimen sequenced was blood. Receptors were obtained from a woman older than 75 in good health.

The chain uses TRBV25-1 and TRBJ2-1; 8 bases line up with TRBD1. V gave up 9 bases and J gave up 5 bases; unmatched junction bases: 6. The CDR3 is 13 residues long. The germline CDR1 and CDR2 sequences are MGHDK and SYGVNS. The CDR3 DNA is TGTGCCAGTACCGGGACAGGCCACAATGAGCAGTTCTTC. It translates to CASTGTGHNEQFF.

This clonotype was seen more than once but under ten times. The chain has TRBV2 and TRBJ1-5; 7 bases fit TRBD1. CDR3 size: 14 residues. Germline V gene lookup returns CDR1 SNHLY and CDR2 FYNNEI. The J segment lost 6 bases and the V segment lost 4 bases, leaving 6 bases of the junction unmatched. The chain's CDR3 is CASSGQGRVQPQHF. CDR3 sequence (DNA): TGTGCCAGCAGTGGACAGGGACGGGTTCAGCCCCAGCATTTT.

Notes on this clonotype: A much larger clone differs from this one at a single base, so this may be a read error. The genes are TRBV9 and TRBJ1-2; D remains unclear. The CDR3 is 12 residues long. Germline V CDR1 and CDR2: SGDLS, YYNGEE. The CDR3 spells CAGSVVGGGYTF. Written as DNA, the CDR3 is TGTGCCGGCAGCGTAGTAGGAGGCGGCTACACCTTC.

This clonotype came up many times. The rearrangement links TRBV6-2 or TRBV6-3 to TRBJ1-5; D may be TRBD1 (5 bases). This CDR3 is 14 amino acids long. The V end was cut by 6 bases, the J end by 7 bases, with 16 bases between. From germline, CDR1 is MNHEY and CDR2 SVGEGT. The CDR3 loop reads CASSSQGRKQPQHF. The CDR3 DNA is TGTGCCAGCAGCTCGCAGGGTAGGAAACAGCCCCAGCATTTT.

Many counts were recorded for this clonotype. V and J are TRBV5-4 and TRBJ2-1, with D possibly being TRBD2 (7 bases). The CDR3 sequence is 15 residues long. The germline V gene encodes CDR1 SGHNT and CDR2 YYREEE (reference sequence). The ends were cut back, 6 bases at V and 6 bases at J, with 19 bases in the middle. CDR3 sequence reads: CASTREGGVLNEQFF. CDR3 DNA sequence: TGTGCCAGCACGCGCGAGGGGGGGGTCCTCAATGAGCAGTTCTTC.

This clonotype was observed many times. This sequence joins TRBV20-1 and TRBJ1-6; D is undetermined. Trimming stripped 2 bases from V and 0 bases from J, with 5 bases between. This CDR3 is 14 amino acids long. CDR1 and CDR2 (germline): DFQATT, SNEGSKA (reference sequence). Here the CDR3 DNA reads TGCAGTGCTAGACCGAGCTCCTATAATTCACCCCTCCACTTT. It yields the protein CSARPSSYNSPLHF.

On this clonotype: A much larger clone lies a single base off, so this may be a read error. The chain recombines TRBV7-2 with TRBJ2-5; TRBD1 agrees at 7 bases. Gene TRBJ2-7 matches the end of the DNA better, so the J call may be wrong. This CDR3 contains 15 residues. CDR1 and CDR2 from the germline V gene are SGHTA and FQGNSA. As DNA, the CDR3 is TGTGCCAGCAGCTTAGGTCAGGGGGAAACCTACGAGCAGTACTTC. Encoded protein: CASSLGQGETYEQYF.

There are many counts of this clonotype. The chain employs TRBV4-3 and TRBJ2-7, with D possibly being TRBD1 or TRBD2 (6 bases each). Trimming shortened V by 8 bases and J by 3 bases, and 17 bases separated the two germline ends. The CDR3 length is 14 residues. Germline loops: CDR1 LGHNA, CDR2 YSLEER. The CDR3 reads CASPKGGQFYEQYF. Written as DNA, the CDR3 is TGCGCCAGCCCGAAAGGGGGGCAGTTCTACGAGCAGTACTTC.

This chain connects TRBV7-2 to TRBJ2-4; D is unresolved. The J call may be faulty, since TRBJ2-7 better matches the DNA end. The germline CDR1 and CDR2 sequences are SGHTA and FQGNSA. The CDR3 contains 16 residues. CDR3 nucleotide sequence: TGTGCCAGCAGCTTAGTTGGCCCCGCTGGTCACTACGAGCAGTACTTC. It codes for CASSLVGPAGHYEQYF.

This clonotype was recorded a few times. The rearrangement joins TRBV2 to TRBJ1-1, with a weak D call TRBD1 (5 bases). V lost 4 bases and J lost 0, with 18 bases in between. The CDR3 totals 17 residues. CDR1 is SNHLY, CDR2 FYNNEI, per germline. The chain's CDR3 is CASSVTLTGAMNTEAFF. The CDR3 DNA reads as TGTGCCAGCAGTGTAACACTCACCGGGGCCATGAACACTGAAGCTTTCTTT.

CDR3 bases: TGTGCCAGCAGTTTACGTAAAGCCTACGAGCAGTACTTC. Translation: CASSLRKAYEQYF. The chain is built from TRBV12-3 or TRBV12-4 and TRBJ2-7; D remains ambiguous. The ends were cut back, 2 bases at V and 2 bases at J, with 7 bases in the middle. The CDR3 runs to 13 residues.

V usage is TRBV6-6 and J usage is TRBJ1-1, with 11 bases matching TRBD1. Trimming cost V 7 bases and J 0 bases; bases outside gene matches: 10. This CDR3 is built from 17 residues. Germline V gives CDR1 MNHNY, CDR2 SVGAGI (reference sequence). The CDR3 sequence: CASNPGQGAFVNTEAFF. CDR3 bases: TGTGCCAGCAACCCCGGACAGGGGGCGTTCGTGAACACTGAAGCTTTCTTT.

The V call is TRBV12-3 or TRBV12-4, the J call TRBJ1-4; D is perhaps TRBD1 (6 bases). The germline V and J ends were trimmed by 5 bases and 0 bases, with 13 bases remaining between them. The CDR3 runs to 16 residues. CDR3 coding DNA: TGTGCCAGCAGTATCAGGGGCGGAACAACTAATGAAAAACTGTTTTTT. The encoded protein is CASSIRGGTTNEKLFF.

This clonotype was counted at least ten times. The gene calls are TRBV4-3 and TRBJ2-1, with D maybe TRBD2 (7 bases). CDR1 LGHNA and CDR2 YSLEER come from the germline V gene. Trimming shortened V by 2 bases and J by 5 bases, and 19 bases separated the two germline ends. This CDR3 region has 17 residues. The CDR3 region is CASSQYYRGAGNNEQFF. DNA of the CDR3: TGCGCCAGCAGCCAATATTACCGGGGGGCCGGGAACAATGAGCAGTTCTTC.

This clonotype has a count of ten or more. J is TRBJ2-3 and V is TRBV3-1; 7 nucleotides line up with TRBD2. The CDR3 totals 15 residues. Per the germline V gene, CDR1 is LGHDT and CDR2 is YNNKEL (reference sequence). V lost 4 bases, J lost 8 bases, and 12 bases stayed unmatched. The CDR3 region is CASSRKSGPGGTQYF. In DNA form, the CDR3 reads TGTGCCAGCAGCCGAAAGAGCGGGCCGGGGGGTACGCAGTATTTT.

The chain links TRBV7-2 to TRBJ1-2; D possibly corresponds to TRBD1 (6 bases). V gave up 3 bases and J gave up 8 bases, with 13 bases separating them. Germline V gene data show CDR1 as SGHTA and CDR2 as FQGNSA. The CDR3 covers 13 residues. CDR3 nucleotides: TGTGCCAGCAGCTTGTTGAGGGGGGTAGGCTACACCTTC. Amino acid sequence: CASSLLRGVGYTF.

This clonotype was seen more than once but under ten times. Just one base apart from a much larger clone, this may be a read error. This rearrangement joins TRBV4-2 to TRBJ2-5; 7 positions match TRBD2. This CDR3 is 15 amino acids long. The J segment lost 11 bases and the V segment lost 0 bases, leaving 12 bases of the junction unmatched. From germline, CDR1 is LGHNA and CDR2 YNFKEQ. The CDR3 nucleotides read TGTGCCAGCAGCCAAGATGGGCGACTAGCTCCTGAGCAGTACTTC. It translates to CASSQDGRLAPEQYF.